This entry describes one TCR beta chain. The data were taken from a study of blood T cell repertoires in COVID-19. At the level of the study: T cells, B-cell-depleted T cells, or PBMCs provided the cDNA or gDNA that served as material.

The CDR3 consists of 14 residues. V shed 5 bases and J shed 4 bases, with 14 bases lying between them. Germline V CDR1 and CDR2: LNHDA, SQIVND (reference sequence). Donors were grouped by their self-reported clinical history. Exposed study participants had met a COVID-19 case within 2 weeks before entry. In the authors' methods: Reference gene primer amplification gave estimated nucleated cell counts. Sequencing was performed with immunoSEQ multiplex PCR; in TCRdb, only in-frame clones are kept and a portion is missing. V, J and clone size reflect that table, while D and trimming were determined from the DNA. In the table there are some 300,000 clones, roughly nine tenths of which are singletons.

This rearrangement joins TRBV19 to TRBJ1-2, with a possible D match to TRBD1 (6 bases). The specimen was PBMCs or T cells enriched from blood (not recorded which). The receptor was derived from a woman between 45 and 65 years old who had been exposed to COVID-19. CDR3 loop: CASSSGTSSYGYTF. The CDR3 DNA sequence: TGTGCCAGTAGTTCCGGGACATCCAGCTATGGCTACACCTTC.